The 20 T cell receptor beta chains presented below share a single source sample, sequenced in a study of neurological immune-mediated disorders. In TCRdb, the 5' RACE reads were re-called with MiXCR into one record per CDR3 protein. Of 80,000 or so distinct CDR3 sequences in the sample, roughly 9.9% were seen once. Sequencing used PBMCs. The receptor set was obtained from a man aged 45-65 years in good health.

This clonotype appeared many times. V is TRBV10-2 and J is TRBJ2-1, with D maybe TRBD1 (6 bases). Between the trimmed V and J ends, which lost 3 bases and 6 bases, there was a span of 15 bases. CDR3 size: 15 residues. Germline V gene lookup returns CDR1 WSHSY and CDR2 SAAADI. The CDR3 bases are TGCGCCAGCAGTGAACAACAGGGAGTTGGCAATGAGCAGTTCTTC. Amino acid sequence: CASSEQQGVGNEQFF.

This clonotype was counted at least ten times. This chain joins TRBV7-2 and TRBJ2-3, with TRBD2 matching 8 bases. With 5 bases clipped from V and 5 bases from J, the junction kept 12 bases outside the gene matches. Germline values: CDR1 SGHTA, CDR2 FQGNSA. The CDR3 spans 16 residues. CDR3 sequence (DNA): TGTGCCAGCAGCGTAGACGGGGGGGGGTTTATAGATACGCAGTATTTT. It is translated as CASSVDGGGFIDTQYF.

In the case of this clonotype: Since a much larger clone is just one base distant, this may be a read error. The J gene is TRBJ2-3, the V gene TRBV20-1; 7 nucleotides align to TRBD2. Germline V lookup: CDR1 DFQATT, CDR2 SNEGSKA (reference sequence). The CDR3 contains 13 residues. This chain's CDR3 is CSSSGPGTDTQYF. The CDR3 nucleotides are TGCAGTTCTAGCGGCCCCGGGACAGATACGCAGTATTTT.

At least ten counts were recorded for this clonotype. The chain combines TRBV4-1 with TRBJ1-5; D possibly corresponds to TRBD1 (6 bases). Germline V gives CDR1 MGHRA, CDR2 YSYEKL. This CDR3 is 15 amino acids long. V lost 1 base to trimming and J lost 0 bases, with 7 bases between them. DNA of the CDR3: TGCGCCAGCAGCCAAGGACAGGCTAGCAATCAGCCCCAGCATTTT. Translating gives CASSQGQASNQPQHF.

There are many counts of this clonotype. This rearrangement joins TRBV25-1 to TRBJ2-7; 7 bases map to TRBD1. V lost 8 bases, J lost 6 bases, and 16 bases stayed unmatched. There are 15 residues in the CDR3. Germline V gene lookup returns CDR1 MGHDK and CDR2 SYGVNS. CDR3 sequence (DNA): TGTGCCAGCGCAAGTGGACAGGCCCCAATCACCGAGCAGTACTTC. It yields the protein CASASGQAPITEQYF.

This clonotype has ten or more counts. This chain connects TRBV6-5 to TRBJ2-5; D may be TRBD2 (5 bases). Germline assignment: CDR1 MNHEY and CDR2 SVGAGI. With 4 bases removed from V and 4 bases from J, the gap between germline ends came to 16 bases. The CDR3 has 15 amino acids. Written as DNA, the CDR3 is TGTGCCAGCAGTTCCCATGACCCAGGAGGAGAGACCCAGTACTTC. Amino acid sequence: CASSSHDPGGETQYF.

This clonotype was observed at least ten times. V usage is TRBV10-3 and J usage is TRBJ1-4, with TRBD1 matching over 7 bases. Losses at the gene ends were 5 bases for V and 6 bases for J; bases not matched to a gene: 3. Germline V gives CDR1 ENHRY, CDR2 SYGVKD. This CDR3 is 13 amino acids long. CDR3 nucleotides: TGTGCCATCAGTCGACAGGGAGATGAAAAACTGTTTTTT. Amino acids: CAISRQGDEKLFF.

This clonotype was detected ten times or more. The V gene is TRBV5-1, the J gene TRBJ2-7; D uncertain. Germline V gene lookup returns CDR1 SGHRS and CDR2 YFSETQ. The CDR3 runs to 11 residues. The V gene lost 1 base and the J gene lost 3 bases, with 2 bases spanning the gap. Here the CDR3 reads CASSLNYEQYF. The CDR3 DNA follows: TGCGCCAGCAGCTTGAACTACGAGCAGTACTTC.

This clonotype has at least ten counts. This chain connects TRBV10-2 to TRBJ2-1, with TRBD2 identical over 7 bases. CDR3 size: 17 residues. Germline V gives CDR1 WSHSY, CDR2 SAAADI. After removal of 0 bases from V and 3 bases from J, the junction contained 8 bases not matched to a gene. CDR3 DNA sequence: TGCGCCAGCAGTGAGTCCCTCGGGGCGGGGGACTACAATGAGCAGTTCTTC. It specifies CASSESLGAGDYNEQFF.

This clonotype was seen ten or more times. V usage is TRBV9 and J usage is TRBJ2-7; 12 nucleotides match TRBD2. From germline, CDR1 is SGDLS and CDR2 YYNGEE. The CDR3 has 16 amino acids. V shed 0 bases, J shed 6 bases, and the junction held 7 bases outside the gene matches. The CDR3 is CASSVGLAGAFAEQYF. The CDR3 nucleotides are TGTGCCAGCAGCGTAGGACTAGCGGGAGCTTTTGCCGAGCAGTACTTC. Based on the CDR3 plus reference TRBV9 and TRBJ2-7, the full variable domain is DSGVTQTPKHLITATGQRVTLRCSPRSGDLSVYWYQQSLDQGLQFLIQYYNGEERAKGNILERFSAQQFPDLHSELNLSSLELGDSALYFCASSVGLAGAFAEQYFGPGTRLTVT.

This clonotype was detected many times. This chain uses TRBV19 with TRBJ2-7; 10 positions agree with TRBD1. CDR1 is LNHDA and CDR2 is SQIVND in the germline V gene (reference sequence). There are 14 residues in the CDR3. V was pared by 9 bases and J by 6 bases, with 11 bases of the junction left unmatched. CDR3 sequence: CARMDRGESGEQYF. The CDR3 DNA follows: TGTGCCAGGATGGACAGGGGGGAATCTGGCGAGCAGTACTTC.

This clonotype was counted many times. The rearrangement links TRBV7-8 to TRBJ1-1; D unclear. CDR1 is SGHVS and CDR2 is FQNEAQ in the germline V gene. Between the trimmed V and J ends, which lost 0 bases and 0 bases, there was a span of 5 bases. The CDR3 spans 14 residues. This CDR3 reads CASSLAEVNTEAFF. The CDR3 region has the DNA TGTGCCAGCAGCTTAGCGGAGGTGAACACTGAAGCTTTCTTT. Full variable domain (missing parts from reference TRBV7-8 and TRBJ1-1): GAGVSQSPRYKVAKRGQDVALRCDPISGHVSLFWYQQALGQGPEFLTYFQNEAQLDKSGLPSDRFFAERPEGSVSTLKIQRTQQEDSAVYLCASSLAEVNTEAFFGQGTRLTVV.

This clonotype was recorded many times. V is TRBV12-3 or TRBV12-4 and J is TRBJ1-4; 8 nucleotides align to TRBD1. The trim removed 0 bases at V and 8 bases at J, leaving 8 bases unmatched. The CDR3 spans 16 residues. The chain's CDR3 is CASSLARGQAGEKLFF. CDR3 bases: TGTGCCAGCAGTTTAGCACGGGGACAGGCCGGGGAAAAACTGTTTTTT.

This clonotype was counted many times. CDR3 nucleotides: TGTGCCAGCAGTCCGCGACTAGCGGGAGGGCCAGGCACAGATACGCAGTATTTT. It codes for CASSPRLAGGPGTDTQYF. The chain combines TRBV12-3 or TRBV12-4 with TRBJ2-3; 14 bases are a match to TRBD2. V shed 5 bases, J shed 1 base, and the junction held 8 bases outside the gene matches. The CDR3 loop spans 18 amino acids.

The chain carries TRBV6-5 and TRBJ1-1, with D hard to call. The CDR3 spans 11 residues. The germline CDR1 and CDR2 sequences are MNHEY and SVGAGI. The CDR3 protein is CVSSGRTEAFF. Here the CDR3 DNA reads TGTGTCAGTAGTGGGAGGACTGAAGCTTTCTTT.

There are many counts of this clonotype. V and J are TRBV7-3 and TRBJ2-3; 8 bases are a match to TRBD2. Germline V gene data show CDR1 as SGHTA and CDR2 as FQGTGA. The trim removed 5 bases at V and 4 bases at J, leaving 5 bases unmatched. This CDR3 is 14 amino acids long. The CDR3 DNA reads as TGTGCCAGCAGCCCAAGCGGGGGCGCAGATACGCAGTATTTT. This sequence encodes CASSPSGGADTQYF.

This clonotype was counted at least ten times. V and J are TRBV6-1 and TRBJ2-1, with TRBD2 matching 9 bases. Trimming took 8 bases from V and 4 from J; bases not matched to a gene: 6. The CDR3 spans 14 residues. The V gene's germline CDR1 is MNHNS and CDR2 SASEGT. Here the CDR3 reads CASVAGERYNEQFF. CDR3 nucleotide sequence: TGTGCCAGCGTAGCGGGAGAAAGGTACAATGAGCAGTTCTTC.

In this sample, this clonotype turned up many times. The chain couples TRBV10-3 to TRBJ1-2; TRBD1 is a possible D gene (5 bases). The CDR3 extends over 14 amino acids. Trimming pared 5 bases from V and 4 bases from J, leaving 14 bases between. Per germline, CDR1 ENHRY and CDR2 SYGVKD. The CDR3 DNA follows: TGTGCCATCAGTACATCGACAGAAGGCTATGGCTACACCTTC. It is translated as CAISTSTEGYGYTF.

This clonotype was observed at least ten times. This chain connects TRBV7-2 to TRBJ2-3, with 8 bases that match TRBD2. Germline lookup yields CDR1 SGHTA and CDR2 FQGNSA. The CDR3 loop spans 15 amino acids. After removal of 4 bases from V and 1 base from J, the junction contained 4 bases not matched to a gene. CDR3 nucleotide sequence: TGTGCCAGCAGCTCCACGGGGGGGGGCACAGATACGCAGTATTTT. Amino acids: CASSSTGGGTDTQYF.

This sequence joins TRBV6-6 and TRBJ2-1; unclear D gene. The CDR3 runs to 14 residues. Trimming took 3 bases from V and 7 from J, leaving 13 bases between them. CDR1 MNHNY and CDR2 SVGAGI come from the germline V gene (reference sequence). The CDR3 DNA reads as TGTGCCAGCAGTTATCAAGGCTTCTTAAATGAGCAGTTCTTC. Its translation is CASSYQGFLNEQFF.